The clone carrying this T cell receptor beta chain was observed a few times. Its specificity is unknown. The CDR3 is made up of 12 amino acids. Trimming stripped 2 bases from V and 8 bases from J, with 9 bases between. One entry per CDR3 protein results from TCRdb running MiXCR on the 5' RACE reads. The sample comprises roughly 340,000 distinct CDR3 sequences, approximately 16% of which are singletons, and about a fifth rests with the top ten. These data belong to a study of T-cell memory formation after mild COVID-19. Broader study findings: CD4+ contracting clones were mainly CM and EM; CD8+ ones, EMRA.

The sample taken for sequencing was PBMCs or a T cell subset sorted from them (not recorded which). The TCR comes from a man between 18 and 29 years old who had mild COVID-19 (a few samples of this study predate the infection). Cell type and time point are not known. The chain carries TRBV12-3 or TRBV12-4 and TRBJ1-1; tentative D call: TRBD1 (6 bases). CDR3 sequence: CASSLLGGEAFF. The CDR3 DNA reads TGTGCCAGCAGTTTATTAGGGGGGGAAGCTTTCTTT.